The 25 T cell receptor beta chains in this list originate from one sample, sequenced in a study of blood T cell repertoires in COVID-19. Clones were sequenced by immunoSEQ multiplex PCR, and TCRdb holds only the in-frame ones, with some missing. The sample holds 540,000 or so clones, approximately 91% seen once. The sequencing input was peripheral blood. All receptors derive from a woman between 50 and 59 years old with COVID-19, enrolled during active disease.

The V call is TRBV28, the J call TRBJ2-7; 9 nucleotides align to TRBD1. The germline gives CDR1 MDHEN, CDR2 SYDVKM. CDR3 length: 13 amino acids. With 8 bases clipped from V and 1 base from J, the junction kept 3 bases outside the gene matches. The CDR3 is CASRDRASYEQYF. CDR3 coding DNA: TGTGCCAGCCGGGACAGGGCTTCCTACGAGCAGTACTTC.

The CDR3 DNA is TGCGCCAGCAGTCGGGTTAGCTCGGTGCAGCAGTACTTC. Encoded protein: CASSRVSSVQQYF. The V gene is TRBV10-2, the J gene TRBJ2-7, with D unresolved. The CDR3 is made up of 13 amino acids. CDR1 WSHSY and CDR2 SAAADI come from the germline V gene. The ends were cut back, 5 bases at V and 8 bases at J, with 16 bases in the middle.

This sequence joins TRBV5-4 and TRBJ1-4; 7 bases map to TRBD1. CDR1 is SGHNT, CDR2 YYREEE, per germline (reference sequence). The CDR3 length is 15 residues. Trimming at V came to 0 bases and at J to 8 bases, leaving 7 bases not matched to a gene. The CDR3 loop is CASSLAGGLQEKLFF. CDR3 nucleotides: TGTGCCAGCAGCTTGGCAGGGGGGCTACAGGAAAAACTGTTTTTT.

This clone has just one count. J is TRBJ2-7 and V is TRBV4-1; TRBD1 might be the D (6 bases). The V and J ends lost 4 bases and 0 bases respectively, with 19 bases between them. Germline CDR1 reads MGHRA; CDR2 reads YSYEKL. The CDR3 length is 17 residues. DNA for the CDR3: TGCGCCAGCAGCCGAGATATGACAGGTTTCGCCTCCTACGAGCAGTACTTC. Encoded protein: CASSRDMTGFASYEQYF.

The chain combines TRBV9 with TRBJ1-2, with a possible D match to TRBD1 (5 bases). Germline values: CDR1 SGDLS, CDR2 YYNGEE. Trimming left V 7 bases short and J 8 bases short, with 15 bases between. The CDR3 has 12 residues. For the CDR3, the DNA is TGTGCCAGCGGGGCCTCAGGAGACGGCTACACCTTC. It yields the protein CASGASGDGYTF.

This chain connects TRBV6-5 to TRBJ2-7, with D perhaps TRBD2 (5 bases). Germline V gene sequence: CDR1 MNHEY, CDR2 SVGAGI. The V end lost 4 bases, the J end lost 3 bases, and 13 bases lay between the germline ends. CDR3 length: 14 residues. The CDR3 loop is CASSSRTGNYEQYF. The DNA for the CDR3 is TGTGCCAGCAGTTCGCGGACGGGAAACTACGAGCAGTACTTC.

V and J are TRBV6-5 and TRBJ2-1, with D unclear. V was shortened by 7 bases and J by 5 bases, with 6 bases between the two germline ends. Germline loops: CDR1 MNHEY, CDR2 SVGAGI. CDR3 length: 11 amino acids. CDR3 in amino acids: CASTPDNEQFF. DNA for the CDR3: TGTGCCAGCACCCCCGACAATGAGCAGTTCTTC.

CDR3 DNA sequence: TGTGCCAGCAGCCCGACTCCGGGACAGAATCAGCCCCAGCATTTT. This codes for CASSPTPGQNQPQHF. The chain is built from TRBV27 and TRBJ1-5; 7 nucleotides align to TRBD1. J gave up 4 bases and V 6 bases, and 9 bases lay outside the gene matches. The CDR3 covers 15 residues. Germline V CDR1 and CDR2: MNHEY, SMNVEV (reference sequence).

This sequence joins TRBV9 and TRBJ1-2; D gene ambiguous. The ends were cut back, 3 bases at V and 5 bases at J, with 11 bases in the middle. The CDR3 has 13 amino acids. In germline, CDR1 is SGDLS, CDR2 YYNGEE. The CDR3 spells CASSAGGRYGYTF. The CDR3 nucleotides are TGTGCCAGCAGCGCCGGAGGGAGGTATGGCTACACCTTC.

The chain has TRBV12-3 or TRBV12-4 and TRBJ2-1; tentatively, D is TRBD2 (5 bases). This CDR3 has 13 residues. V lost 4 bases and J lost 3, with 7 bases in between. CDR3 loop: CASSYRDYNEQFF. In DNA, the CDR3 is TGTGCCAGCAGTTACCGGGACTACAATGAGCAGTTCTTC.

The chain joins TRBV29-1 to TRBJ1-2; possible D gene TRBD1, 5 bases. Germline V gene lookup returns CDR1 SQVTM and CDR2 ANQGSEA. The CDR3 runs to 13 residues. V was clipped by 3 bases and J by 6 bases, with 14 bases between them. The CDR3 loop reads CSVDGLGGDGYTF. The CDR3 nucleotides read TGCAGCGTTGACGGCCTCGGGGGAGATGGCTACACCTTC.

This clone was recorded once. The CDR3 nucleotides read TGTGCCAGCAGTGCCCGGGGGGGGTTAGGCAATTCACCCCTCCACTTT. This gives the protein CASSARGGLGNSPLHF. The rearrangement links TRBV6-1 to TRBJ1-6, with D tentatively TRBD1 (5 bases). Germline V gives CDR1 MNHNS, CDR2 SASEGT. Deletions cut 4 bases from V and 7 bases from J, with 17 bases between. The CDR3 is made up of 16 amino acids.

This clone occurred once. CDR3 DNA: TGTGCCTCCGGGACAGGGGGAATAGGTGAGCAGTTCTTC. Protein: CASGTGGIGEQFF. V and J are TRBV24-1 and TRBJ2-1, with TRBD1 matching 11 bases. Germline CDR1 KGHDR, CDR2 SFDVKD. V lost 12 bases to trimming and J lost 9 bases; unmatched junction nucleotides: 9. The CDR3 is 13 amino acids.

The rearrangement uses TRBV6-6 and TRBJ1-6; 8 bases are shared with TRBD1. V shed 6 bases, J shed 6 bases, and the junction held 4 bases outside the gene matches. The CDR3 runs 14 residues. CDR1 MNHNY and CDR2 SVGAGI come from the germline V gene (reference sequence). CDR3 coding DNA: TGTGCCAGCAGCAGGGGGCCGATTAATTCACCCCTCCACTTT. Translation: CASSRGPINSPLHF.

The chain carries TRBV9 and TRBJ1-3; D gene unclear. V shed 3 bases and J shed 2 bases, with 15 bases lying between them. The CDR3 loop spans 16 amino acids. Looked up from germline, CDR1 is SGDLS and CDR2 is YYNGEE. CDR3 in amino acids: CASSASGREAGNTIYF. The CDR3 bases are TGTGCCAGCAGCGCCAGCGGGCGGGAGGCTGGAAACACCATATATTTT.

The V and J genes are TRBV9 and TRBJ1-4; tentatively, D is TRBD1 (5 bases). Germline assignment: CDR1 SGDLS and CDR2 YYNGEE. V shed 0 bases and J shed 6 bases, with 12 bases lying between them. This CDR3 region has 15 residues. CDR3 bases: TGTGCCAGCAGCGTAGCTTGGGGGGACTATGAAAAACTGTTTTTT. Residues: CASSVAWGDYEKLFF. Full variable domain (rest looked up from reference TRBV9 and TRBJ1-4): DSGVTQTPKHLITATGQRVTLRCSPRSGDLSVYWYQQSLDQGLQFLIQYYNGEERAKGNILERFSAQQFPDLHSELNLSSLELGDSALYFCASSVAWGDYEKLFFGSGTQLSVL.

In its sample, this clone was seen once. The chain uses TRBV19 and TRBJ1-4; 9 bases map to TRBD1. V was clipped by 8 bases and J by 5 bases; unmatched bases: 9. Germline V lookup: CDR1 LNHDA, CDR2 SQIVND (reference sequence). This CDR3 spans 15 amino acids. The CDR3 nucleotides are TGTGCCAGTTCAAGGACAGGGGTAGAGAATGAAAAACTGTTTTTT. It is translated as CASSRTGVENEKLFF.

This sequence joins TRBV7-9 and TRBJ2-5; 8 nucleotides match TRBD1. J was trimmed by 5 bases and V by 5 bases; bases with no gene match: 7. Germline loops: CDR1 SEHNR, CDR2 FQNEAQ (reference sequence). This CDR3 comprises 14 residues. DNA for the CDR3: TGTGCCAGCAGCAGTGGACAGGGTCCCGAGACCCAGTACTTC. This gives the protein CASSSGQGPETQYF.

The chain couples TRBV11-2 to TRBJ1-2, with TRBD1 matching over 10 bases. The germline CDR1 and CDR2 sequences are SGHAT and FQNNGV. CDR3 length equals 16 residues. Losses at the gene ends were 5 bases for V and 8 bases for J; bases not matched to a gene: 14. CDR3 sequence: CASSPGRGQGNRGYTF. The CDR3 DNA is TGTGCCAGCAGCCCGGGGCGGGGACAGGGGAATCGGGGCTACACCTTC.

The J gene is TRBJ1-5, the V gene TRBV18; 7 nucleotides line up with TRBD1. The CDR3 runs to 14 residues. Germline CDR1 reads KGHSH; CDR2 reads LQKENI. V dropped 4 bases and J dropped 7; count of bases not matched to a gene: 7. In DNA, the CDR3 is TGTGCCAGCTCACTTCAGGGGGTCGGACAGCCCCAGCATTTT. Translating it yields CASSLQGVGQPQHF.

In regard to this clone: Other DNA sequences within the sample encode an identical CDR3. The chain carries TRBV2 and TRBJ1-2; 10 bases match TRBD1. Germline loops: CDR1 SNHLY, CDR2 FYNNEI. This CDR3 contains 14 residues. V lost 6 bases to trimming and J lost 4 bases; unmatched junction nucleotides: 5. This chain's CDR3 is CASRRDRGLYGYTF. The CDR3 region has the DNA TGTGCCAGCAGGAGGGACAGGGGTCTCTATGGCTACACCTTC.

The rearrangement uses TRBV6-2 or TRBV6-3 and TRBJ1-5; 7 bases fit TRBD1. CDR1 MNHEY and CDR2 SVGEGT come from the germline V gene. The CDR3 consists of 14 residues. J lost 7 bases, V lost 2 bases, and 5 bases had no gene match. CDR3 loop: CASSYGQGGQPQHF. The CDR3 coding sequence is TGTGCCAGCAGTTACGGTCAGGGGGGACAGCCCCAGCATTTT.

The chain uses TRBV4-2 and TRBJ1-2, with 7 bases aligning to TRBD1. Germline CDR1 LGHNA, CDR2 YNFKEQ. The CDR3 totals 15 residues. Trimming at V came to 0 bases and at J to 2 bases, leaving 3 bases not matched to a gene. The CDR3: CASSQETGQNYGYTF. DNA of the CDR3: TGTGCCAGCAGCCAAGAGACGGGACAGAACTATGGCTACACCTTC.

The chain employs TRBV25-1 and TRBJ2-7, with TRBD2 matching over 9 bases. Per germline, CDR1 MGHDK and CDR2 SYGVNS. V lost 1 base, J lost 3 bases, and 4 bases stayed unmatched. The CDR3 sequence is 15 residues long. The DNA of the CDR3 is TGTGCCAGCAGTGAATGGACTAGCGATGACTACGAGCAGTACTTC. Encoded protein: CASSEWTSDDYEQYF.

The rearrangement links TRBV21-1 to TRBJ1-5; the table's D call, TRBD1, was not checked against the DNA. TRBV21-1 is a recognized pseudogene. The CDR3 is 17 amino acids. Here the CDR3 reads CASIEDSGRVGFQPQHF. The CDR3 DNA reads TGTGCCAGCATCGAGGACAGTGGGCGGGTGGGATTTCAGCCCCAGCATTTT.